The 9 T cell receptor beta chains presented below share a single source sample, sequenced in a study of T and B cells in COVID-19 patients. Each TRB amplification used roughly 250-550 ng of genomic DNA from blood. Multiplex PCR with BIOMED2 TRB-A/B primer pools amplified TRB rearrangements. MiXCR, run by TCRdb on the multiplex PCR reads, gives a single entry per CDR3 protein. The sample consists of roughly 4,600 distinct CDR3 sequences, over 20% of them appearing once. Sequencing used blood. Receptor source: a human donor with active COVID-19.

This clonotype was seen many times. This sequence joins TRBV15 and TRBJ1-1; D gene uncertain. The V gene lost 0 bases and the J gene lost 0 bases, with 5 bases spanning the gap. CDR3 length: 14 amino acids. Germline V gene sequence: CDR1 LNHNV, CDR2 YYDKDF (reference sequence). The chain's CDR3 is CATSRDRLNTEAFF. CDR3 in DNA: TGTGCCACCAGCAGAGACAGATTGAACACTGAAGCTTTCTTT.

By sample share, this clonotype is medium-sized (0.01 to 0.1%). The chain uses TRBV27 and TRBJ2-2, with D perhaps TRBD2 (6 bases). V dropped 5 bases and J dropped 1 base, with 11 bases sitting between them. CDR3 length equals 15 residues. The V gene's germline CDR1 is MNHEY and CDR2 SMNVEV (reference sequence). DNA for the CDR3: TGTGCCAGCAGTCGGAGGGGAGGGAACACCGGGGAGCTGTTTTTT. It encodes CASSRRGGNTGELFF.

To note about this clonotype: A much bigger clone sits one base away, suggesting this may be a read error. V is TRBV18 and J is TRBJ1-3, with no clear D. The CDR3 has 15 residues. Germline CDR1 reads KGHSH; CDR2 reads LQKENI. In DNA, the CDR3 is TGTGTCAGCTCACCAACGACGAACTCTGGAAACACCATATATTTT. It specifies CVSSPTTNSGNTIYF.

This clonotype has more than one count but fewer than ten. This chain uses TRBV19 with TRBJ1-5; a possible D gene is TRBD1 (5 bases). The CDR3 is 12 residues long. Germline CDR1 is LNHDA and CDR2 is SQIVND (reference sequence). Trimming cost V 6 bases and J 5 bases, with 8 bases left between them. The CDR3 reads CASSLGDQPQHF. In nucleotides, the CDR3 is TGTGCCAGTAGCCTAGGGGATCAGCCCCAGCATTTT.

This chain links TRBV4-3 with TRBJ2-7; D unclear. This CDR3 region has 15 residues. Trimming removed 1 base from V and 4 bases from J, with 14 bases in between. Germline V CDR1 and CDR2: LGHNA, YSLEER. The CDR3 sequence is CASSQAHSISYEQYF. The CDR3 bases are TGCGCCAGCAGCCAAGCTCACAGTATCTCTTACGAGCAGTACTTC.

This clonotype qualifies as medium-sized. This chain uses TRBV30 with TRBJ2-7; TRBD2 matches at 12 bases. The germline V gene encodes CDR1 GTSNPN and CDR2 SVGIG (reference sequence). Unmatched junction bases numbered 12, after V lost 3 bases and J lost 6 bases. CDR3 length: 16 residues. The CDR3 here is CAWSQPRTSGVFEQYF. The DNA of the CDR3 is TGTGCCTGGAGCCAACCTCGGACTAGCGGGGTTTTCGAGCAGTACTTC.

V gene TRBV14 combines with J gene TRBJ2-5; D is possibly TRBD1 or TRBD2 (6 bases each). V was trimmed by 6 bases and J by 0 bases, leaving 11 bases between them. CDR3 length: 14 amino acids. Germline lookup yields CDR1 SGHDN and CDR2 FVKESK. The CDR3 loop reads CASSYGGHQETQYF. The CDR3 DNA is TGTGCCAGCAGTTACGGGGGCCACCAAGAGACCCAGTACTTC.

This clonotype was observed at least ten times. The chain has TRBV5-1 and TRBJ2-1; maybe TRBD2 (6 bases). V lost 0 bases and J 8 bases, leaving 18 bases between the germline ends. Germline V gene data show CDR1 as SGHRS and CDR2 as YFSETQ. The CDR3 is made up of 16 amino acids. The CDR3 DNA is TGCGCCAGCAGCTTGGCTAGCGTTTCAGGATTTGATGAGCAGTTCTTC. Translation gives CASSLASVSGFDEQFF.

The genes are TRBV6-2 or TRBV6-3 and TRBJ1-5, with a tentative D call TRBD1 (5 bases). The germline V gene has CDR1 MNHEY and CDR2 SVGEGT. The V and J ends lost 6 bases and 3 bases respectively, with 9 bases between them. The CDR3 runs 13 residues. The CDR3 is CASRRQFNQPQHF. The CDR3 nucleotides read TGTGCCAGCAGACGACAGTTCAATCAGCCCCAGCATTTT.